These T cell receptor beta chains were read from a single sample in a study of T cell repertoires in aging, cancer and after chemotherapy. One entry per CDR3 protein, called by TCRdb with MiXCR from the multiplex PCR reads. The top ten hold about 7.8% of the sample, which has about 10,000 distinct CDR3 sequences, about 38% seen once. Source material: blood. The receptors were gathered from a human donor in good health. Both conserved end residues are part of each CDR3. D genes are given only for firm matches. Where a row states a size, it is once, few, many or the class of an expanded clone; other rows omit it.

V gene: TRBV19
D gene: TRBD1
clone size: medium-sized
J gene: TRBJ2-7
CDR3 DNA: TGTGCCAGTAGTATCACAGGGGGCACCGCCTACGAGCAGTACTTC
CDR3 protein: CASSITGGTAYEQYF

V gene: TRBV19
D gene: -
clone size: -
J gene: TRBJ2-5
CDR3 DNA: TGTGCCAGTAGTTTTAGGATGGGAGAGACCCAGTACTTC
CDR3 protein: CASSFRMGETQYF

V gene: TRBV7-9
D gene: TRBD2
clone size: -
J gene: TRBJ2-1
CDR3 DNA: TGTGCCAGCAGCTTGTTACTAGCGGGAGGGGACGAGCAGTTCTTC
CDR3 protein: CASSLLLAGGDEQFF

V gene: TRBV7-9
D gene: -
clone size: -
J gene: TRBJ2-7
CDR3 DNA: TGTGCCAGCAGCTTAGGCCAGGGCCTCTACGAGCAGTACTTC
CDR3 protein: CASSLGQGLYEQYF

V gene: TRBV4-3
D gene: -
clone size: -
J gene: TRBJ2-6
CDR3 DNA: TGCGCCAGCAGCCAAGGGGACGGAGAGGCCAACGTCCTGACTTTC
CDR3 protein: CASSQGDGEANVLTF

V gene: TRBV6-2/TRBV6-3
D gene: TRBD2
clone size: -
J gene: TRBJ2-7
CDR3 DNA: TGTGCCAGCAGTTACTGGACGGCCTATGGGGCGGGAGTTGACTACGAGCAGTACTTC
CDR3 protein: CASSYWTAYGAGVDYEQYF

V gene: TRBV29-1
D gene: TRBD2
clone size: large
J gene: TRBJ2-4
CDR3 DNA: TGCAGCGTTGCCAGCGGGAGGGCCAAAAACATTCAGTACTTC
CDR3 protein: CSVASGRAKNIQYF

V gene: TRBV6-6
D gene: TRBD1
clone size: -
J gene: TRBJ1-2
CDR3 DNA: TGTGCCAGCAGTCCCCAGGGGGCTTGGAATGGCTACACCTTC
CDR3 protein: CASSPQGAWNGYTF

V gene: TRBV19
D gene: TRBD1
clone size: medium-sized
J gene: TRBJ2-7
CDR3 DNA: TGTGCCAGTAGCTCCCCCCGGGACAGGGCCTACGAGCAGTACTTC
CDR3 protein: CASSSPRDRAYEQYF

V gene: TRBV7-4
D gene: -
clone size: -
J gene: TRBJ2-5
CDR3 DNA: TGTGCCAGCAGCTTAGAGGGGGGGCCGGGGACCCAGTACTTC
CDR3 protein: CASSLEGGPGTQYF

V gene: TRBV6-2/TRBV6-3
D gene: -
clone size: -
J gene: TRBJ2-5
CDR3 DNA: TGTGCCAGCAGTTACTCCCGAGAGACCCAGTACTTC
CDR3 protein: CASSYSRETQYF

V gene: TRBV6-5
D gene: TRBD1
clone size: few
J gene: TRBJ2-1
CDR3 DNA: TGTGCCAGCAGCAGGGGACAGGGCAATGAGCAGTTCTTC
CDR3 protein: CASSRGQGNEQFF

V gene: TRBV5-4
D gene: -
clone size: -
J gene: TRBJ2-3
CDR3 DNA: TGTGCCAGCAGTTACCAGCGGGATACGCAGTATTTT
CDR3 protein: CASSYQRDTQYF

V gene: TRBV27
D gene: -
clone size: -
J gene: TRBJ2-7
CDR3 DNA: TGTGCCAGCAGTTTTGACGGGACTTACGAGCAGTACTTC
CDR3 protein: CASSFDGTYEQYF

V gene: TRBV19
D gene: TRBD2
clone size: -
J gene: TRBJ2-7
CDR3 DNA: TGTGCCAGTAGGACTAGCGGGGGAAGCTCCTACGAGCAGTACTTC
CDR3 protein: CASRTSGGSSYEQYF

V gene: TRBV19
D gene: -
clone size: -
J gene: TRBJ2-1
CDR3 DNA: TGTGCCAGTAGTATGGGGACCTCCTACAATGAGCAGTTCTTC
CDR3 protein: CASSMGTSYNEQFF

V gene: TRBV5-1
D gene: -
clone size: -
J gene: TRBJ2-3
CDR3 DNA: TGCGCCAGCAGCTTAGGCTTCTCCGCGGGCAAAACAGATACGCGGTATTTT
CDR3 protein: CASSLGFSAGKTDTRYF

V gene: TRBV6-1
D gene: -
clone size: few
J gene: TRBJ2-3
CDR3 DNA: TGTGCCAGCAGTGAAGCCGACGGTGTTCGTACGCAGTATTTT
CDR3 protein: CASSEADGVRTQYF

V gene: TRBV7-9
D gene: -
clone size: -
J gene: TRBJ2-6
CDR3 DNA: TGTGCCAGCAGCTCCCCCGGGGGGGCCAACGTCCTGACTTTC
CDR3 protein: CASSSPGGANVLTF

V gene: TRBV27
D gene: TRBD1
clone size: -
J gene: TRBJ2-3
CDR3 DNA: TGTGCCAGCCGAAACCTCGACAGGGCGGATACGCAGTATTTT
CDR3 protein: CASRNLDRADTQYF

V gene: TRBV6-5
D gene: TRBD2
clone size: -
J gene: TRBJ2-5
CDR3 DNA: TGTGCCAGCAGTTCCACCCGCGGGAGTGGTTGGGAGACCCAGTACTTC
CDR3 protein: CASSSTRGSGWETQYF

V gene: TRBV6-5
D gene: TRBD1
clone size: few
J gene: TRBJ1-1
CDR3 DNA: TGTGCCAGCAGCCGGGGACAGATGAACACTGAAGCTTTCTTT
CDR3 protein: CASSRGQMNTEAFF

V gene: TRBV19
D gene: TRBD1
clone size: few
J gene: TRBJ2-5
CDR3 DNA: TGTGCCAGTAGTACCGACAGGGAAGAGACCCAGTACTTC
CDR3 protein: CASSTDREETQYF

V gene: TRBV7-9
D gene: -
clone size: once
J gene: TRBJ2-7
CDR3 DNA: TGTGCCAGCAGCTTCGGCGGACTACCTAGCTACGAGCAGTACTTC
CDR3 protein: CASSFGGLPSYEQYF

V gene: TRBV6-4
D gene: TRBD1
clone size: -
J gene: TRBJ2-3
CDR3 DNA: TGTGCCAGCAGTGACTCGCGGACAGGGAGCACAGATACGCAGTATTTT
CDR3 protein: CASSDSRTGSTDTQYF

V gene: TRBV6-6
D gene: TRBD1
clone size: -
J gene: TRBJ2-4
CDR3 DNA: TGTGCCAGCAGTCTGACAGGGGGCGCGGAGTTTTCCCGGGACATTCAGTACTTC
CDR3 protein: CASSLTGGAEFSRDIQYF

V gene: TRBV7-9
D gene: -
clone size: few
J gene: TRBJ2-7
CDR3 DNA: TGTGCCAGCAGCTTAGCAGACGGCGAGCAGTACTTC
CDR3 protein: CASSLADGEQYF

V gene: TRBV6-4
D gene: -
clone size: -
J gene: TRBJ2-3
CDR3 DNA: TGTGCCAGCAGTGAGCGGAGCACAGATACGCAGTATTTT
CDR3 protein: CASSERSTDTQYF

V gene: TRBV29-1
D gene: TRBD2
clone size: once
J gene: TRBJ2-1
CDR3 DNA: TGCAGCGTTGACCGGCTAGCGGCCTACAATGAGCAGTTCTTC
CDR3 protein: CSVDRLAAYNEQFF

V gene: TRBV6-5
D gene: TRBD2
clone size: -
J gene: TRBJ2-3
CDR3 DNA: TGTGCCAGCAGACACGGGACTAGCGGGATCTACACAGATACGCAGTATTTT
CDR3 protein: CASRHGTSGIYTDTQYF

V gene: TRBV12-3/TRBV12-4
D gene: TRBD2
clone size: few
J gene: TRBJ2-1
CDR3 DNA: TGTGCTACCGGGGGGGGCGCTGCCTACAATGAGCAGTTCTTC
CDR3 protein: CATGGGAAYNEQFF

V gene: TRBV30
D gene: TRBD1
clone size: -
J gene: TRBJ2-7
CDR3 DNA: TGTGCCTGGAGTCCCAGGGACAGGAGCTCCTACGAGCAGTACTTC
CDR3 protein: CAWSPRDRSSYEQYF

V gene: TRBV19
D gene: TRBD2
clone size: -
J gene: TRBJ2-7
CDR3 DNA: TGTGCCAGTAGTATGCTAGCGGGAGTATCGCAGTACTTC
CDR3 protein: CASSMLAGVSQYF

V gene: TRBV10-3
D gene: TRBD1
clone size: -
J gene: TRBJ1-5
CDR3 DNA: TGTGCCATCAGTTCGACAGGGGACATGGATCAGCCCCAGCATTTT
CDR3 protein: CAISSTGDMDQPQHF

V gene: TRBV27
D gene: -
clone size: few
J gene: TRBJ1-1
CDR3 DNA: TGTGCCAGCAGAGGGCAGGGTGAAGCTTTCTTT
CDR3 protein: CASRGQGEAFF

V gene: TRBV13
D gene: TRBD1
clone size: -
J gene: TRBJ2-7
CDR3 DNA: TGTGCCAGCAGCTCACAATTACAGGGGTCCTACGAGCAGTACTTC
CDR3 protein: CASSSQLQGSYEQYF

V gene: TRBV10-3
D gene: -
clone size: -
J gene: TRBJ1-6
CDR3 DNA: TGTGCCATCAGTGAGAGCGGGGCGGATAATTCACCCCTCCACTTT
CDR3 protein: CAISESGADNSPLHF

V gene: TRBV11-2
D gene: -
clone size: -
J gene: TRBJ2-1
CDR3 DNA: TGTGCCAGCAGCTTCGGGCTAGCGATTTACAATGAGCAGTTCTTC
CDR3 protein: CASSFGLAIYNEQFF

V gene: TRBV30
D gene: -
clone size: -
J gene: TRBJ1-6
CDR3 DNA: TGTGCCTGGACGACAGGTCCCTGGTCACCCCTCCACTTT
CDR3 protein: CAWTTGPWSPLHF

V gene: TRBV30
D gene: -
clone size: once
J gene: TRBJ1-4
CDR3 DNA: TGTGCCTGGAGTGTACCCGCGGCAGGGGAAAAACTGTTTTTT
CDR3 protein: CAWSVPAAGEKLFF

V gene: TRBV7-2
D gene: -
clone size: -
J gene: TRBJ2-2
CDR3 DNA: TGTGCCAGCAGCCCCCAGCCTGACGGGACCGGGGAGCTGTTTTTT
CDR3 protein: CASSPQPDGTGELFF

V gene: TRBV5-5
D gene: -
clone size: few
J gene: TRBJ1-3
CDR3 DNA: TGTGCCAGCAGCCCATCAGGGACCTCCTCTGGAAACACCATATATTTT
CDR3 protein: CASSPSGTSSGNTIYF

V gene: TRBV6-1
D gene: TRBD1
clone size: few
J gene: TRBJ1-6
CDR3 DNA: TGTGCCAGCAGCGCCCGGGACAGGGATTATTCACCCCTCCACTTT
CDR3 protein: CASSARDRDYSPLHF

V gene: TRBV6-1
D gene: -
clone size: few
J gene: TRBJ2-7
CDR3 DNA: TGTGCCAGCAGTGGGACCGGACGAGGCTACGAGCAGTACTTC
CDR3 protein: CASSGTGRGYEQYF

V gene: TRBV7-9
D gene: -
clone size: -
J gene: TRBJ2-3
CDR3 DNA: TGTGCCAGCAGCTTAGAAATCGTTCGCATTACTAGCACAGATACGCAGTATTTT
CDR3 protein: CASSLEIVRITSTDTQYF

V gene: TRBV6-1
D gene: -
clone size: once
J gene: TRBJ1-4
CDR3 DNA: TGTGCCAGCAGGGGGCCCCTGGATGAAAAACTGTTTTTT
CDR3 protein: CASRGPLDEKLFF

V gene: TRBV13
D gene: -
clone size: few
J gene: TRBJ2-1
CDR3 DNA: TGTGCCAGCAGCCCCGACAATGAGCAGTTCTTC
CDR3 protein: CASSPDNEQFF

V gene: TRBV19
D gene: TRBD1
clone size: -
J gene: TRBJ2-2
CDR3 DNA: TGTGCCAGTAGTAATTACCGGGACAGGGCAAGCACCGGGGAGCTGTTTTTT
CDR3 protein: CASSNYRDRASTGELFF

V gene: TRBV19
D gene: -
clone size: once
J gene: TRBJ2-2
CDR3 DNA: TGTGCCAGTATCGGACTACTCCTAAACACCGGGGAGCTGTTTTTT
CDR3 protein: CASIGLLLNTGELFF

V gene: TRBV7-4
D gene: TRBD1
clone size: few
J gene: TRBJ2-5
CDR3 DNA: TGTGCCAGCAGCTTAACAGGGGGGCAAGAGACCCAGTACTTC
CDR3 protein: CASSLTGGQETQYF

V gene: TRBV5-4
D gene: -
clone size: -
J gene: TRBJ2-5
CDR3 DNA: TGTGCCAGCAGTCGTTTGGAGACCCAGTACTTC
CDR3 protein: CASSRLETQYF

V gene: TRBV27
D gene: -
clone size: -
J gene: TRBJ2-3
CDR3 DNA: TGTGCCAGCAGTTTATCGAAGCGTAACGCAGATACGCAGTATTTT
CDR3 protein: CASSLSKRNADTQYF

V gene: TRBV7-2
D gene: TRBD1
clone size: -
J gene: TRBJ2-1
CDR3 DNA: TGTGCCAGCAGCACCACGGGACAGCGCTACAATGAGCAGTTCTTC
CDR3 protein: CASSTTGQRYNEQFF

V gene: TRBV19
D gene: -
clone size: few
J gene: TRBJ1-2
CDR3 DNA: TGTGCCAGTACCCCCGACGGGGGCGACTATGGCTACACCTTC
CDR3 protein: CASTPDGGDYGYTF

V gene: TRBV6-2/TRBV6-3
D gene: -
clone size: -
J gene: TRBJ2-3
CDR3 DNA: TGTGCCAGCAGTGCCCCCGGGACTTCGACTGGTGCGCAGTATTTT
CDR3 protein: CASSAPGTSTGAQYF

V gene: TRBV12-3/TRBV12-4
D gene: TRBD2
clone size: -
J gene: TRBJ2-1
CDR3 DNA: TGTGCCAGCAGTCTAGGACTAGCTCCCTACAATGAGCAGTTCTTC
CDR3 protein: CASSLGLAPYNEQFF